This TCR beta chain was captured in a study of blood T cell repertoires in COVID-19. Background on the study: The analysed material was cDNA or gDNA that came from T cells, B-cell-depleted T cells, or PBMCs.

Per germline, CDR1 KGHDR and CDR2 SFDVKD. V lost 2 bases to trimming and J lost 8 bases; unmatched junction nucleotides: 1. CDR3 size: 12 residues. Here immunoSEQ multiplex PCR was the method, and the copy in TCRdb shows in-frame clones only, minus some. The top ten hold approximately 21% of the sample, which has 80,000 to 100,000 clones, 86% seen once. This chain connects TRBV24-1 to TRBJ1-2; 7 bases align to TRBD1. This TCR was recovered from an elderly woman in a cohort sampled during active or convalescent COVID-19. Sample: peripheral blood. The CDR3 DNA follows: TGTGCCACCAGTGATTGGACAGGAGGCTACACCTTC. As protein: CATSDWTGGYTF.